This TCR beta chain is from a study of OX40 agonist ivuxolimab in advanced cancers. A history of autoimmune disease or systemic immunosuppression excluded patients. TCRdb keeps only in-frame clones here, not all; method: immunoSEQ multiplex PCR. In the table there are about 20,000 clones, less than 85% of which are singletons. This clone was observed a handful of times. Its target is unknown. Overall study findings and caveats: CD8+ T cells averaged more expanded clones than CD4+.

Trimming removed 6 bases at V and 4 bases at J, with 16 bases between. The CDR3 runs 14 residues. Germline loops: CDR1 SGDLS, CDR2 YYNGEE. The chain employs TRBV9 and TRBJ1-1, with no clear D. The sequenced sample was CD4+ or CD8+ T cells sorted from blood, obtained in a trial of the OX40 agonist ivuxolimab. The TCR originated in an adult with an advanced solid tumor such as melanoma, head and neck, liver or kidney cancer. In DNA form, the CDR3 reads TGTGCCAGCAACAAGGACGGCCGGGGCACTGAAGCTTTCTTT. This sequence encodes CASNKDGRGTEAFF.